These T cell receptor beta chains were read from a single sample in a study of blood T cells in healthy people across ages. MiXCR, applied by TCRdb to the 5' RACE reads, yields one record per CDR3 protein. The sample has 650,000 to 800,000 distinct CDR3 sequences, around 45% seen once. Material for sequencing was blood. The source is a man in his 60s in good health. Each CDR3 is given with its conserved first and last residue. A D gene is named only where the DNA matches it firmly. Rows give clone size only sometimes, using once, few, many, or a class for an expanded clone.

CDR3 DNA: TGTGCCAGCAGCCAAAACAGGGCCTCCTACGAGCAGTACTTC
CDR3 protein: CASSQNRASYEQYF
J gene: TRBJ2-7
V gene: TRBV3-1
clone size: -
D gene: -

CDR3 DNA: TGCGCCAGCAATCTGGGAGGGCAGAGCACAGATACGCAGTATTTT
CDR3 protein: CASNLGGQSTDTQYF
J gene: TRBJ2-3
V gene: TRBV5-1
clone size: -
D gene: TRBD2

CDR3 DNA: TGTGCCAGCAGCTTCCGGACTAGCGGGGGGGAACACTACGAGCAGTACTTC
CDR3 protein: CASSFRTSGGEHYEQYF
J gene: TRBJ2-7
V gene: TRBV7-2
clone size: few
D gene: TRBD2

CDR3 DNA: TGTGCCAGCAGCGATATCGGGAACATTCAGTACTTC
CDR3 protein: CASSDIGNIQYF
J gene: TRBJ2-4
V gene: TRBV9
clone size: -
D gene: -

CDR3 DNA: TGTGCCAGCAGCCCCGGCTTGACCAGAACAAACACTGAAGCTTTCTTT
CDR3 protein: CASSPGLTRTNTEAFF
J gene: TRBJ1-1
V gene: TRBV5-5
clone size: -
D gene: -

CDR3 DNA: TGCAGTGCTAGAGATAACGCGGGTTCCGCCTACGAGCAGTACTTC
CDR3 protein: CSARDNAGSAYEQYF
J gene: TRBJ2-7
V gene: TRBV20-1
clone size: -
D gene: -

CDR3 DNA: TGTGCCAGCATCCAAAGGAGGGGGGGCCCAGATACGCAGTATTTT
CDR3 protein: CASIQRRGGPDTQYF
J gene: TRBJ2-3
V gene: TRBV2
clone size: once
D gene: -

CDR3 DNA: TGCAGTGCTACATCGGACAGGGTTTTATACGAGCAGTACTTC
CDR3 protein: CSATSDRVLYEQYF
J gene: TRBJ2-7
V gene: TRBV20-1
clone size: few
D gene: TRBD1

CDR3 DNA: TGTGCCAGCAGCCCGCCGCCGGGACTAGCGGGGGTGGGGGGCTCCTACAATGAGCAGTACTTC
CDR3 protein: CASSPPPGLAGVGGSYNEQYF
J gene: TRBJ2-7
V gene: TRBV11-2
clone size: few
D gene: TRBD2

CDR3 DNA: TGCAGCGTGCCCAGGAGGACAGGGCGGCGTTACGAGCAGTACTTC
CDR3 protein: CSVPRRTGRRYEQYF
J gene: TRBJ2-7
V gene: TRBV29-1
clone size: -
D gene: TRBD1

CDR3 DNA: TGCGCCAGCAGCCAAGCCGGGGGGGCAACAGATACGCAGTATTTT
CDR3 protein: CASSQAGGATDTQYF
J gene: TRBJ2-3
V gene: TRBV4-3
clone size: -
D gene: TRBD2

CDR3 DNA: TGTGCCAGCATGGGGGACAACAATTCACCCCTCCACTTT
CDR3 protein: CASMGDNNSPLHF
J gene: TRBJ1-6
V gene: TRBV2
clone size: -
D gene: -

CDR3 DNA: TGTGCCAGCAGGGACGAGAGTGGCTACACCTTC
CDR3 protein: CASRDESGYTF
J gene: TRBJ1-2
V gene: TRBV6-6
clone size: -
D gene: -

CDR3 DNA: TGTGCCAGCAGTAAGACAGCGTATAGCAATCAGCCCCAGCATTTT
CDR3 protein: CASSKTAYSNQPQHF
J gene: TRBJ1-5
V gene: TRBV6-2/TRBV6-3
clone size: -
D gene: -

CDR3 DNA: TGTGCCAGCAGCCTTTCGACAGGGATGGCCTATGGCTACACCTTC
CDR3 protein: CASSLSTGMAYGYTF
J gene: TRBJ1-2
V gene: TRBV7-2
clone size: few
D gene: TRBD1

CDR3 DNA: TGCAGTGCTAGAGGGCCCCAGGGGGCAACCTACAATGAGCAGTACTTC
CDR3 protein: CSARGPQGATYNEQYF
J gene: TRBJ2-7
V gene: TRBV20-1
clone size: -
D gene: TRBD1

CDR3 DNA: TGTGCCAGCAGCAACGAGGACGGCTACGAGCAGTACTTC
CDR3 protein: CASSNEDGYEQYF
J gene: TRBJ2-7
V gene: TRBV6-2/TRBV6-3
clone size: -
D gene: -

CDR3 DNA: TGTGCCAGCAGCCGTGGCTGGGGCTACGAGCAGTACTTC
CDR3 protein: CASSRGWGYEQYF
J gene: TRBJ2-7
V gene: TRBV9
clone size: few
D gene: -

CDR3 DNA: TGCAGCGTTGAGGCGGAGAGCTCCTACGAGCAGTACTTC
CDR3 protein: CSVEAESSYEQYF
J gene: TRBJ2-7
V gene: TRBV29-1
clone size: few
D gene: -

CDR3 DNA: TGTGCCAGCACGGTCGAGGCCAAAAACATTCAGTACTTC
CDR3 protein: CASTVEAKNIQYF
J gene: TRBJ2-4
V gene: TRBV6-6
clone size: few
D gene: -

CDR3 DNA: TGTGCCAGCAGTTACAGGGGGCCGACCTACGAGCAGTACTTC
CDR3 protein: CASSYRGPTYEQYF
J gene: TRBJ2-7
V gene: TRBV6-2/TRBV6-3
clone size: -
D gene: TRBD1

CDR3 DNA: TGTGCCAGCAGCGGCGGAGGGACAGGGAACTACGAGCAGTACTTC
CDR3 protein: CASSGGGTGNYEQYF
J gene: TRBJ2-7
V gene: TRBV9
clone size: -
D gene: TRBD1

CDR3 DNA: TGTGCCAGCAGTTTAGAAATTCAGGGAGGTAGTGGCAATTCACCCCCCCACTTT
CDR3 protein: CASSLEIQGGSGNSPPHF
J gene: TRBJ1-6
V gene: TRBV6-5
clone size: -
D gene: -

CDR3 DNA: TGCGCCAGCAGCCGGCGGATGGATTACGAGCAGTACTTC
CDR3 protein: CASSRRMDYEQYF
J gene: TRBJ2-7
V gene: TRBV5-1
clone size: -
D gene: -

CDR3 DNA: TGTGCCAGCAGCTTAGATCGCAGGGGCCACCGAGCGGTGCAGTTCTTC
CDR3 protein: CASSLDRRGHRAVQFF
J gene: TRBJ2-1
V gene: TRBV7-2
clone size: -
D gene: -

CDR3 DNA: TGCGCCAGCAGCTTGCTCCGGGACACGAGCTCCTACGAGCAGTACTTC
CDR3 protein: CASSLLRDTSSYEQYF
J gene: TRBJ2-7
V gene: TRBV5-1
clone size: many
D gene: -

CDR3 DNA: TGTGCTAGTGGTTTGACCTCACCGGGACTATCACCAGATACGCAGTATTTT
CDR3 protein: CASGLTSPGLSPDTQYF
J gene: TRBJ2-3
V gene: TRBV12-5
clone size: once
D gene: TRBD2

CDR3 DNA: TGTGCCAGCAGTTACTCACTTGGGGGGCGGACTGAAGCTTTCTTT
CDR3 protein: CASSYSLGGRTEAFF
J gene: TRBJ1-1
V gene: TRBV6-6
clone size: few
D gene: -

CDR3 DNA: TGCAGCGCGCGCCCTAGCGGGAGTGGCAATGAGCAGTTCTTC
CDR3 protein: CSARPSGSGNEQFF
J gene: TRBJ2-1
V gene: TRBV29-1
clone size: -
D gene: TRBD2

CDR3 DNA: TGTGCCAGCAGCTTATCGGGACAGCTTTACAATGAGCAGTACTTC
CDR3 protein: CASSLSGQLYNEQYF
J gene: TRBJ2-7
V gene: TRBV7-2
clone size: -
D gene: TRBD1

CDR3 DNA: TGTGCCATCAGGGAGGGACTAGCGGGGAAAGAGACCCAGTACTTC
CDR3 protein: CAIREGLAGKETQYF
J gene: TRBJ2-5
V gene: TRBV10-3
clone size: -
D gene: TRBD2

CDR3 DNA: TGCAGCGTAATGGACACAAATAATTCACCCCTCCACTTT
CDR3 protein: CSVMDTNNSPLHF
J gene: TRBJ1-6
V gene: TRBV29-1
clone size: -
D gene: -

CDR3 DNA: TGTGCCAGCAGTTTGCGCAGGAAGGCTTTCTTT
CDR3 protein: CASSLRRKAFF
J gene: TRBJ1-1
V gene: TRBV6-2/TRBV6-3
clone size: -
D gene: -

CDR3 DNA: TGCAGCGTTAGACTAGCGGGGCCGAACACCGGGGAGCTGTTTTTT
CDR3 protein: CSVRLAGPNTGELFF
J gene: TRBJ2-2
V gene: TRBV29-1
clone size: -
D gene: TRBD2

CDR3 DNA: TGCAGTCCACAGAATGGCGATGAGCAGTTCTTC
CDR3 protein: CSPQNGDEQFF
J gene: TRBJ2-1
V gene: TRBV20-1
clone size: -
D gene: -

CDR3 DNA: TGTGCCAGCAGTCGCGCCTTCAATCAGCCCCAGCATTTT
CDR3 protein: CASSRAFNQPQHF
J gene: TRBJ1-5
V gene: TRBV2
clone size: -
D gene: -

CDR3 DNA: TGTGCCTGGAGTGGGATCGGCTACACCTTC
CDR3 protein: CAWSGIGYTF
J gene: TRBJ1-2
V gene: TRBV30
clone size: -
D gene: -

CDR3 DNA: TGCAGTGCTAGTCGACAGATTAACTATGGCTACACCTTC
CDR3 protein: CSASRQINYGYTF
J gene: TRBJ1-2
V gene: TRBV20-1
clone size: -
D gene: -

CDR3 DNA: TGTGCCAGCAGCTCCACGGGTAGCGGGGCGACAGATACGCAGTATTTT
CDR3 protein: CASSSTGSGATDTQYF
J gene: TRBJ2-3
V gene: TRBV11-2
clone size: few
D gene: TRBD2

CDR3 DNA: TGTGCCAGCAGTGGCAAGACAGGGGGAGGCTACACCTTC
CDR3 protein: CASSGKTGGGYTF
J gene: TRBJ1-2
V gene: TRBV2
clone size: -
D gene: TRBD1

CDR3 DNA: TGTGCCATAGGGGGAGATGCTAATGAAAAACTGTTTTTT
CDR3 protein: CAIGGDANEKLFF
J gene: TRBJ1-4
V gene: TRBV25-1
clone size: -
D gene: -

CDR3 DNA: TGTGCCAGCAGCCAAGACCTAGCGGGGAACAATGAGCAGTACTTC
CDR3 protein: CASSQDLAGNNEQYF
J gene: TRBJ2-7
V gene: TRBV3-1
clone size: -
D gene: TRBD2

CDR3 DNA: TGTGCCAGCAGTTACTCAGCACTAGCGGGGCGGAACATTCAGTACTTC
CDR3 protein: CASSYSALAGRNIQYF
J gene: TRBJ2-4
V gene: TRBV6-2/TRBV6-3
clone size: few
D gene: TRBD2

CDR3 DNA: TGCGCCAGCAGCCTCCGCCGCGGCTCTAGTGGCTACACCTTC
CDR3 protein: CASSLRRGSSGYTF
J gene: TRBJ1-2
V gene: TRBV5-1
clone size: -
D gene: -

CDR3 DNA: TGTGCCAGCACCGGTTATGAGACCCTCCACTTT
CDR3 protein: CASTGYETLHF
J gene: TRBJ1-6
V gene: TRBV6-6
clone size: -
D gene: -

CDR3 DNA: TGTGCCAGCAGCTTACAGAGGGGGGAAGAGACCCAGTACTTC
CDR3 protein: CASSLQRGEETQYF
J gene: TRBJ2-5
V gene: TRBV7-2
clone size: few
D gene: -